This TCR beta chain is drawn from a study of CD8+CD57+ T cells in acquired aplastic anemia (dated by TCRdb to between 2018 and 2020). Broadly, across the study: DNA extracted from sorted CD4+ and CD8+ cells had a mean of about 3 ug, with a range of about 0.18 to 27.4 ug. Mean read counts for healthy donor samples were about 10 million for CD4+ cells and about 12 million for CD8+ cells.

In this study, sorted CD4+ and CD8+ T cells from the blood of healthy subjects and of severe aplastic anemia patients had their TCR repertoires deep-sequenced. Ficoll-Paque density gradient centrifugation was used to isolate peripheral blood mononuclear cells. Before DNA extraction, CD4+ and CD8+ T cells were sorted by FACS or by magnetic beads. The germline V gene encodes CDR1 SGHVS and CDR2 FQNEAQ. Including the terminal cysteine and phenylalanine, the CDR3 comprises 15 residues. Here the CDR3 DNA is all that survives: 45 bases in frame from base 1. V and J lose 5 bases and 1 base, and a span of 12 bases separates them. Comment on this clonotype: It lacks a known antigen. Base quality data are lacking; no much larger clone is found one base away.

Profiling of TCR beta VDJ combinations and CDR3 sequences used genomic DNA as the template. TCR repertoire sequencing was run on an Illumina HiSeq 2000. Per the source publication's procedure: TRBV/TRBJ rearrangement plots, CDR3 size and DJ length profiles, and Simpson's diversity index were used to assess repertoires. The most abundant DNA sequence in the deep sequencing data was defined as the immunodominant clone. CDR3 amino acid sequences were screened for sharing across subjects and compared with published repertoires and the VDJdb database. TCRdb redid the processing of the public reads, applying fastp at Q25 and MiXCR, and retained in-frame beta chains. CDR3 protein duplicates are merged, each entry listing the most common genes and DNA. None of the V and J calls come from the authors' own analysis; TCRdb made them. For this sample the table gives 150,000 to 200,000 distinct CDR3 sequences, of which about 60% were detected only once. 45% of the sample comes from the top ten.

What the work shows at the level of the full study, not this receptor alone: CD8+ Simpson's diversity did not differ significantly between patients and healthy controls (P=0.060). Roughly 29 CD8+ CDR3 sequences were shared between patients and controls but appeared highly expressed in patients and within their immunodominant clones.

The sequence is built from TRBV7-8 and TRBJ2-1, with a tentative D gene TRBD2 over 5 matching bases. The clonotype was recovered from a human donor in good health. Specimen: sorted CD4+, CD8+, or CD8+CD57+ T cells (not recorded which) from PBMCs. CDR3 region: CASSPTGLSYNEQFF. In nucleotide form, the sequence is TGTGCCAGCAGCCCCACGGGGTTGTCCTACAATGAGCAGTTCTTC.